What follows are 5 T cell receptor beta chains derived from one specimen sequenced in a study of long-term antiretroviral therapy in people with HIV (dated by TCRdb to between 2021 and 2024). Sequencing of the TRB variable region was done with the immunoSEQ hsTCRB v3.0 assay at survey level resolution. TCRdb stores this immuneACCESS table with in-frame sequences only. Part of the clones is absent; in the studies checked, under half of the shortfall reflects unresolved V genes, and no reason is known for the rest. The sample has around 25,000 clones on record, about 76% of them singletons. Roughly 15% of the sample rests with the top ten. The source material was unsorted PBMCs, sampled at the start of antiretroviral therapy, before treatment. The receptors shown here come from a young woman with HIV.

The V and J genes are TRBV6-5 and TRBJ2-2; 7 bases agree with TRBD2. V lost 0 bases, J lost 4 bases, and 5 bases stayed unmatched. The CDR3 totals 16 residues. The germline gives CDR1 MNHEY, CDR2 SVGAGI. The CDR3 DNA reads TGTGCCAGCAGTTACTCGTACGGGGGGATCACCGGGGAGCTGTTTTTT. This gives the protein CASSYSYGGITGELFF.

The chain has TRBV7-9 and TRBJ1-4; a possible D gene is TRBD1 (5 bases). This CDR3 contains 16 residues. The V end was cut by 5 bases, the J end by 0 bases, with 13 bases between. Germline CDR1 reads SEHNR; CDR2 reads FQNEAQ (reference sequence). The DNA of the CDR3 is TGTGCCAGCAGCCTGGATGGGGCTGCAACTAATGAAAAACTGTTTTTT. This codes for CASSLDGAATNEKLFF.

The chain recombines TRBV18 with TRBJ1-1; tentatively, D is TRBD1 (5 bases). Germline-derived CDR1 and CDR2 are KGHSH and LQKENI. V lost 3 bases, J lost 3 bases, and 5 bases lay in between. This CDR3 is built from 12 residues. The CDR3 loop is CASSPGDTEAFF. CDR3 sequence (DNA): TGTGCCAGCTCACCGGGGGACACTGAAGCTTTCTTT.

V and J are TRBV11-1 and TRBJ2-7, with D possibly matching TRBD1 (5 bases). Trimming took off 2 bases at V and 7 bases at J, with 15 bases between the two ends. Germline CDR1 reads SGHAT; CDR2 reads FQDESV (reference sequence). The CDR3 loop spans 14 amino acids. In nucleotides, the CDR3 is TGTGCCAGCAGCTTAACTCAGGGATGGAGTGAGCAGTACTTC. It is translated as CASSLTQGWSEQYF.

This rearrangement joins TRBV7-9 to TRBJ1-1; 8 bases agree with TRBD1. CDR1 and CDR2 (germline): SEHNR, FQNEAQ (reference sequence). J lost 3 bases, V lost 2 bases, and 2 bases had no gene match. The length of the CDR3 is 14 residues. The CDR3 nucleotides are TGTGCCAGCAGCTTACCCAGGGGGCACACTGAAGCTTTCTTT. The encoded protein is CASSLPRGHTEAFF.